The 31 T cell receptor beta chains presented below share a single source sample, sequenced in a study of blood T cell repertoires in COVID-19. TCRdb keeps only in-frame clones here, not all; method: immunoSEQ multiplex PCR. The sample has under 30,000 clones; 89% are singletons. The specimen was peripheral blood. Receptor source: a human donor in a cohort sampled during active COVID-19.

V gene TRBV10-3 combines with J gene TRBJ2-1; TRBD2 agrees at 7 bases. The length of the CDR3 is 14 residues. Germline CDR1 is ENHRY and CDR2 is SYGVKD. V dropped 5 bases and J dropped 7; count of bases not matched to a gene: 8. The CDR3 nucleotides read TGTGCCATCAGTAGAGCGGGGAGGGATAATGAGCAGTTCTTC. Its translation: CAISRAGRDNEQFF.

J is TRBJ2-5 and V is TRBV13; 13 positions match TRBD2. Trimming at V came to 4 bases and at J to 4 bases, leaving 6 bases not matched to a gene. Germline V CDR1 and CDR2: PRHDT, FYEKMQ (reference sequence). There are 16 residues in the CDR3. The CDR3 bases are TGTGCCAGCAGCTCAGGGGGACTAGCGGGACGAGAGACCCAGTACTTC. This encodes CASSSGGLAGRETQYF. The variable domain in full, completed from reference TRBV13 and TRBJ2-5, reads AAGVIQSPRHLIKEKRETATLKCYPIPRHDTVYWYQQGPGQDPQFLISFYEKMQSDKGSIPDRFSAQQFSDYHSELNMSSLELGDSALYFCASSSGGLAGRETQYFGPGTRLLVL.

This clone occurred once. This chain uses TRBV19 with TRBJ1-2, with 9 bases matching TRBD1. Losses at the gene ends were 5 bases for V and 5 bases for J; bases not matched to a gene: 3. This CDR3 is built from 13 residues. Germline values: CDR1 LNHDA, CDR2 SQIVND (reference sequence). The CDR3, as DNA: TGTGCCAGTAGTGTAGGGACAGGGTATGGCTACACCTTC. Amino acid sequence: CASSVGTGYGYTF.

The chain employs TRBV7-8 and TRBJ1-2; 9 bases map to TRBD1. Germline V gene data show CDR1 as SGHVS and CDR2 as FQNEAQ. After removal of 3 bases from V and 4 bases from J, the junction contained 9 bases not matched to a gene. This CDR3 contains 16 residues. The CDR3 sequence: CASSFNRDRVAYGYTF. The CDR3 DNA follows: TGTGCCAGCAGCTTCAACCGGGACAGGGTCGCCTATGGCTACACCTTC.

The J gene is TRBJ1-6, the V gene TRBV5-4, with D hard to call. The CDR3 runs to 16 residues. Between the trimmed V and J ends, which lost 0 bases and 8 bases, there was a span of 15 bases. Germline V gene lookup returns CDR1 SGHNT and CDR2 YYREEE (reference sequence). CDR3 amino acids: CASSLAPPRRDSPLHF. CDR3 bases: TGTGCCAGCAGCTTGGCACCACCCCGTAGAGATTCACCCCTCCACTTT.

The chain is built from TRBV27 and TRBJ1-2; D unresolved. CDR1 and CDR2 from the germline V gene are MNHEY and SMNVEV (reference sequence). The CDR3 is made up of 12 amino acids. V dropped 6 bases and J dropped 6 bases, with 11 bases sitting between them. CDR3 nucleotide sequence: TGTGCCAGCAGCCGCTCGGGAGATGGCTACACCTTC. Its protein product is CASSRSGDGYTF.

The V call is TRBV9, the J call TRBJ2-7; 10 nucleotides align to TRBD2. The CDR3 spans 15 residues. Germline CDR1 is SGDLS and CDR2 is YYNGEE. The V gene end was trimmed by 4 bases and the J gene end by 6 bases; junction bases not matched to a gene: 10. In nucleotides, the CDR3 is TGTGCCAGCAGCTTCTCTAGCGGGAGTATTAGCGAGCAGTACTTC. It encodes CASSFSSGSISEQYF.

The chain joins TRBV6-4 to TRBJ1-2; D gene ambiguous. This CDR3 region has 14 residues. Trimming removed 0 bases at V and 2 bases at J, with 7 bases between. Germline-derived CDR1 and CDR2 are MRHNA and SNTAGT. The CDR3 reads CASSDSNRNYGYTF. CDR3 nucleotides: TGTGCCAGCAGTGACTCGAACAGAAACTATGGCTACACCTTC.

V is TRBV5-1 and J is TRBJ2-1, with a weak D call TRBD2 (5 bases). This CDR3 is 11 amino acids long. CDR1 is SGHRS and CDR2 is YFSETQ in the germline V gene. V lost 7 bases and J 6 bases, leaving 8 bases between the germline ends. CDR3 residues: CASGGLNEQFF. CDR3 nucleotides: TGCGCCAGCGGCGGGCTCAATGAGCAGTTCTTC.

This clone has just one count. The CDR3 protein is CASSQLAVGETQYF. The CDR3 bases are TGTGCCAGCAGCCAACTAGCGGTGGGGGAGACCCAGTACTTC. The V call is TRBV7-6, the J call TRBJ2-5, with 8 positions matching TRBD2. The germline V gene encodes CDR1 SGHVS and CDR2 FNYEAQ. This CDR3 comprises 14 residues. Trimming removed 5 bases from V and 5 bases from J; junction bases left unmatched: 7.

The genes are TRBV6-2 or TRBV6-3 and TRBJ1-5, with 10 nucleotides matching TRBD1. Per the germline V gene, CDR1 is MNHEY and CDR2 is SVGEGT. With 5 bases clipped from V and 7 bases from J, the junction kept 11 bases outside the gene matches. This CDR3 region has 16 residues. CDR3 residues: CASSQLGTGVRQPQHF. Written as DNA, the CDR3 is TGTGCCAGCAGTCAACTCGGGACAGGGGTTCGGCAGCCCCAGCATTTT.

J is TRBJ2-1 and V is TRBV7-6; 12 nucleotides line up with TRBD2. Germline V gene data show CDR1 as SGHVS and CDR2 as FNYEAQ. The length of the CDR3 is 14 residues. J lost 9 bases, V lost 5 bases, and 5 bases had no gene match. The CDR3 region has the DNA TGTGCCAGCAGCCGACTAGCGGGAGATGGTGAGCAGTTCTTC. Residues: CASSRLAGDGEQFF.

The gene calls are TRBV9 and TRBJ2-1, with TRBD2 identical over 8 bases. Germline values: CDR1 SGDLS, CDR2 YYNGEE. Trimming took 4 bases from V and 1 from J; bases not matched to a gene: 13. The CDR3 contains 18 residues. The DNA of the CDR3 is TGTGCCAGCAGCACCGTAGCGGGGATGTCCTTGTCCTACAATGAGCAGTTCTTC. It yields the protein CASSTVAGMSLSYNEQFF.

The table lists this clone with a count of one. The chain combines TRBV3-1 (or the pseudogene TRBV3-2) with TRBJ2-1; 10 bases line up with TRBD1. The trim removed 4 bases at V and 8 bases at J, leaving 8 bases unmatched. The CDR3 consists of 15 residues. The germline gives CDR1 LGHDT, CDR2 YNNKEL (reference sequence). CDR3 residues: CASSLPGQGKYEQFF. The CDR3 nucleotides are TGTGCCAGCAGCCTGCCGGGACAGGGGAAGTATGAGCAGTTCTTC.

The chain has TRBV7-9 and TRBJ2-7; 12 bases match TRBD2. The CDR3 extends over 15 amino acids. With V trimmed by 6 bases and J by 2 bases, 5 bases remained unmatched. Germline lookup yields CDR1 SEHNR and CDR2 FQNEAQ (reference sequence). CDR3 residues: CASSSTSGSAYEQYF. CDR3 sequence (DNA): TGTGCCAGCAGTTCGACTAGCGGGAGTGCCTACGAGCAGTACTTC.

The genes are TRBV19 and TRBJ1-5, with 10 nucleotides matching TRBD1. V dropped 4 bases and J dropped 7; count of bases not matched to a gene: 4. Per the germline V gene, CDR1 is LNHDA and CDR2 is SQIVND (reference sequence). The CDR3 has 14 residues. The CDR3 DNA reads as TGTGCCAGTAGTAGGGGGACAGGGGAACAGCCCCAGCATTTT. Protein product: CASSRGTGEQPQHF.

The chain couples TRBV7-9 to TRBJ2-7; the D is unclear. This CDR3 has 14 residues. Looked up from germline, CDR1 is SEHNR and CDR2 is FQNEAQ (reference sequence). V was shortened by 3 bases and J by 5 bases, with 14 bases between the two germline ends. Here the CDR3 DNA reads TGTGCCAGCAGCTTCAAAAGTAGTGATCACGAGCAGTACTTC. Translating it yields CASSFKSSDHEQYF.

This clone is a singleton in its sample. This chain connects TRBV29-1 to TRBJ1-4; D not resolved. Trimming took 5 bases from V and 2 from J, leaving 15 bases between them. Germline CDR1 reads SQVTM; CDR2 reads ANQGSEA. The CDR3 runs 15 residues. CDR3 region: CSVYLDSGTNEKLFF. DNA of the CDR3: TGCAGCGTTTATCTTGACTCGGGGACTAATGAAAAACTGTTTTTT.

The chain is built from TRBV7-9 and TRBJ2-5, with 7 bases identical to TRBD2. The V gene's germline CDR1 is SEHNR and CDR2 FQNEAQ (reference sequence). J gave up 1 base and V 6 bases, and 2 bases lay outside the gene matches. The CDR3 runs to 13 residues. Here the CDR3 reads CASRAGLQETQYF. The CDR3 DNA is TGTGCCAGCAGAGCGGGACTCCAAGAGACCCAGTACTTC.

The genes are TRBV12-3 or TRBV12-4 and TRBJ1-1; D may be TRBD1 (5 bases). Trimming stripped 4 bases from V and 7 bases from J, with 13 bases between. The CDR3 loop spans 13 amino acids. The CDR3 region has the DNA TGTGCCAGCAGTTCCGGGGGGGGAATTGAAGCTTTCTTT. Translating gives CASSSGGGIEAFF.

V is TRBV5-1 and J is TRBJ2-5; TRBD2 agrees at 10 bases. Germline V gene data show CDR1 as SGHRS and CDR2 as YFSETQ. This CDR3 has 17 amino acids. Trimming removed 2 bases from V and 5 bases from J; junction bases left unmatched: 12. The CDR3 here is CASSFILAGTEGETQYF. The CDR3 bases are TGCGCCAGCAGCTTTATACTAGCGGGGACGGAGGGGGAGACCCAGTACTTC.

The chain combines TRBV19 with TRBJ2-5; 10 bases align to TRBD2. The junction had 11 bases not matched to a gene; V was cut back by 3 bases and J by 1 base. CDR3 length: 18 residues. Looked up from germline, CDR1 is LNHDA and CDR2 is SQIVND (reference sequence). The CDR3 nucleotides are TGTGCCAGTAGTATGGTAGCGGGAGGACCTCGGACCCAAGAGACCCAGTACTTC. The encoded protein is CASSMVAGGPRTQETQYF.

The chain uses TRBV7-6 and TRBJ2-1, with 7 bases fitting TRBD2. The J segment lost 6 bases and the V segment lost 1 base, leaving 6 bases of the junction unmatched. In germline, CDR1 is SGHVS, CDR2 FNYEAQ. CDR3 length equals 15 residues. CDR3 sequence reads: CASSLVAGVVNEQFF. CDR3 coding DNA: TGTGCCAGCAGCTTAGTGGCGGGAGTAGTCAATGAGCAGTTCTTC.

The chain uses TRBV25-1 and TRBJ2-3; maybe TRBD2 (6 bases). The V and J ends lost 2 bases and 1 base respectively, with 13 bases between them. Germline V gene lookup returns CDR1 MGHDK and CDR2 SYGVNS. The CDR3 has 16 amino acids. In DNA form, the CDR3 reads TGTGCCAGCAGTGAACTAACTAGCTCCGGCACAGATACGCAGTATTTT. Translated, it gives CASSELTSSGTDTQYF.

The chain recombines TRBV2 with TRBJ1-1; 7 bases align to TRBD1. This CDR3 is built from 14 residues. Germline V gene sequence: CDR1 SNHLY, CDR2 FYNNEI. J gave up 3 bases and V 6 bases, and 7 bases lay outside the gene matches. The CDR3 here is CASRYGRGYTEAFF. The DNA of the CDR3 is TGTGCCAGCAGGTATGGCAGGGGGTACACTGAAGCTTTCTTT.

This clone occurred a few times. Germline is not matched at one junction end, which may reflect a read error. The chain has TRBV4-1 and TRBJ2-7; 8 bases match TRBD1. CDR1 MGHRA and CDR2 YSYEKL come from the germline V gene. CDR3 size: 14 residues. The CDR3 region has the DNA TGCGCCAGCAGCCAAGATCCGCAGGGGGCAAAAATCATCTTC. As protein: CASSQDPQGAKIIF.

This rearrangement joins TRBV24-1 to TRBJ2-5; D possibly corresponds to TRBD2 (7 bases). Germline values: CDR1 KGHDR, CDR2 SFDVKD. The germline V and J ends were trimmed by 1 base and 4 bases, with 12 bases remaining between them. The CDR3 covers 15 residues. The CDR3 here is CATSDLGGGGETQYF. CDR3 nucleotide sequence: TGTGCCACCAGTGATTTAGGGGGGGGAGGAGAGACCCAGTACTTC.

The CDR3 nucleotides are TGTGCCAGCAGCTTGACTAGCGGGGGGTACAATGAGCAGTTCTTC. It encodes CASSLTSGGYNEQFF. J is TRBJ2-1 and V is TRBV5-4, with TRBD2 matching over 12 bases. Trimming at V came to 1 base and at J to 4 bases, leaving 0 bases not matched to a gene. Germline V gives CDR1 SGHNT, CDR2 YYREEE (reference sequence). This CDR3 comprises 15 residues.

This sequence joins TRBV6-4 and TRBJ2-1; the D is unclear. The CDR3 sequence is 15 residues long. Germline values: CDR1 MRHNA, CDR2 SNTAGT. Trimming cost V 3 bases and J 1 base, with 10 bases left between them. CDR3 in amino acids: CASSERGGSYNEQFF. Written as DNA, the CDR3 is TGTGCCAGCAGTGAGAGAGGTGGATCCTACAATGAGCAGTTCTTC.

V gene TRBV10-1 combines with J gene TRBJ1-1; D gene ambiguous. Trimming removed 2 bases at V and 5 bases at J, with 12 bases between. The germline CDR1 and CDR2 sequences are WNHNN and SYGVQD (reference sequence). This CDR3 has 14 amino acids. CDR3 in DNA: TGCGCCAGCAGTGAGAGTTTGGGCACTACTGAAGCTTTCTTT. Amino acids: CASSESLGTTEAFF.

This chain links TRBV29-1 with TRBJ2-5; 10 bases map to TRBD2. Germline values: CDR1 SQVTM, CDR2 ANQGSEA. V lost 6 bases, J lost 4 bases, and 5 bases stayed unmatched. The CDR3 consists of 13 residues. CDR3 loop: CSVVAGGGETQYF. DNA for the CDR3: TGCAGCGTCGTAGCGGGAGGCGGAGAGACCCAGTACTTC.